This TCR beta chain was identified in a study of T cells in Graves' hyperthyroidism and ophthalmopathy. It was RNA transcripts that yielded the amplified TCR beta CDR3 regions. Carried out on the TCR CDR3, a first-round RT-PCR used the HTBI primer set. One entry per CDR3 protein, called by TCRdb with MiXCR from the multiplex PCR reads. The table lists approximately 380,000 distinct CDR3 sequences, less than 20% of them singletons. In its sample, this clonotype was seen many times. Together with thyroid ultrasound, orbital computed tomography, serum thyroxine and TRAb, clinical symptoms were used for diagnoses. This CDR3 is built from 15 residues. Germline-derived CDR1 and CDR2 are SGHNT and YYREEE (reference sequence). With 0 bases removed from V and 6 bases from J, the gap between germline ends came to 16 bases.

The J gene is TRBJ2-7, the V gene TRBV5-4; D perhaps matches TRBD1 (5 bases). The specimen was blood. This sequence was found in a man younger than 30 with Graves' ophthalmopathy. CDR3 sequence (DNA): TGTGCCAGCAGCTTGGAGGGCAGGGCGTGGTGCGAGCAGTACTTC. It is translated as CASSLEGRAWCEQYF.